This T cell receptor (beta chain) was captured in a study of T cell responses to AZD1222 COVID-19 vaccine. Libraries were prepared by immunoSEQ multiplex PCR; TCRdb keeps only in-frame clonotypes and omits some of them. The profile shows 150,000 to 200,000 clones, 70% to 90% of them singletons. The germline CDR1 and CDR2 sequences are SGHTA and FQGNSA. The length of the CDR3 is 15 residues. Germline trimming cut 5 bases from V and 2 bases from J; bases unmatched to any gene: 4. Note on this clone: Other nucleotide sequences in the sample specify the same CDR3.

V usage is TRBV7-2 and J usage is TRBJ2-1; 9 positions agree with TRBD1. The specimen was peripheral blood, collected 28 days after the second AZD1222 dose. This sequence was found in an adult who received the AZD1222 COVID-19 vaccine. The CDR3 protein is CASSLGQGPYNEQFF. The DNA for the CDR3 is TGTGCCAGCAGCCTCGGACAGGGGCCCTACAATGAGCAGTTCTTC.